Listed below are T cell receptor beta chains from one sample, sequenced in a study of memory CD4+ T cells and cytomegalovirus serostatus. Only in-frame clones appear in the TCRdb table, and some are missing; sequencing was by immunoSEQ multiplex PCR. Among about 39,000 clones listed, approximately 78% were seen once. The sequenced material came from memory CD4+ T cells from blood. The receptors here all came from an adult in good health and CMV-seronegative. Both conserved end residues are part of each CDR3. A D gene is named only where the DNA matches it firmly. Clone size is stated in some rows and not others, as once, few, many or a class when expanded.

CDR3nt,CDR3aa,d_gene,j_gene,abundance,v_gene
TGTGCCAGCAGCTTGGACAGAGGAGGCAATCAGCCCCAGCATTTT,CASSLDRGGNQPQHF,.,TRBJ1-5,few,TRBV5-6
TGTGCCAGCAGCCAATGGATGCTTAACAGGGTTGGAGAGACCCAGTACTTC,CASSQWMLNRVGETQYF,.,TRBJ2-5,.,TRBV14
TGTGCCAGTAGTGCCAGGACAGTCGGTCAGCCCCAGCATTTT,CASSARTVGQPQHF,.,TRBJ1-5,once,TRBV19
TGTGCCAGCAGTTTATCGATGGGGGGCAGTCAGCCCCAGCATTTT,CASSLSMGGSQPQHF,.,TRBJ1-5,.,TRBV27
TGTGCCAGCAGTGAATCGGGGCATAGAAGCTACACCTTC,CASSESGHRSYTF,.,TRBJ1-2,.,TRBV6-1
TGTGCCAGCTCACCGACCGGGACAGGGTCCTACGAGCAGTACTTC,CASSPTGTGSYEQYF,TRBD1,TRBJ2-7,.,TRBV18
TGTGCCAGCAGCTTGGGACGGTACTCTGGAAACACCATATATTTT,CASSLGRYSGNTIYF,.,TRBJ1-3,few,TRBV13
TGTGCCAGCAGCTTTACTGATGACCCTAACTATGGCTACACCTTC,CASSFTDDPNYGYTF,.,TRBJ1-2,.,TRBV11-2
TGTGCCAGCAGCCCCAAGACAGGGTCCAGCAATCAGCCCCAGCATTTT,CASSPKTGSSNQPQHF,TRBD1,TRBJ1-5,.,TRBV7-2
TGCAGCGTTGAGACAGCTGGGGCCAACGTCCTGACTTTC,CSVETAGANVLTF,.,TRBJ2-6,.,TRBV29-1
TGTGCCTGGACTTCAGGACAGTTCCTTAGCTCCTACGAGCAGTACTTC,CAWTSGQFLSSYEQYF,.,TRBJ2-7,.,TRBV30
TGTGCCATCAGTGAGTCGGGAGACTCTGGAAACACCATATATTTT,CAISESGDSGNTIYF,.,TRBJ1-3,few,TRBV10-3
TGTGCTAGTAGAAGGGACGGATCGAACACCGGGGAGCTGTTTTTT,CASRRDGSNTGELFF,.,TRBJ2-2,once,TRBV12-5
TGCGCCAGCAGCTTGCGGGGGTTGGAAGATACGCAGTATTTC,CASSLRGLEDTQYF,.,TRBJ2-3,.,TRBV5-1
TGTGCCAGCAGTTCGATCGGGGTAGAGACCCAGTACTTC,CASSSIGVETQYF,.,TRBJ2-5,.,TRBV6-1
TGTGCCAGCTCAAGACAGGGGGCCGGAGAGCCCCAGCATTTT,CASSRQGAGEPQHF,TRBD1,TRBJ1-5,.,TRBV18
TGTGCCAGCAGCCCCGGACGGCACGATTATGGCTACACCTTC,CASSPGRHDYGYTF,.,TRBJ1-2,once,TRBV5-8
TGTGCCAGCAGCTTCGTGGGTTCACCCCTCCACTTT,CASSFVGSPLHF,.,TRBJ1-6,.,TRBV7-9
TGTGCCAGCAGCTCCAGGGACTGGAAAGCTTTCTTT,CASSSRDWKAFF,.,TRBJ1-1,.,TRBV7-2
TGTGCCACCTCACCCCGGGATAACAATCAGCCCCAGCATTTT,CATSPRDNNQPQHF,.,TRBJ1-5,.,TRBV19
TGTGCCAGCAGTAGACAGGGGACGGGGGAGCAGTACTTC,CASSRQGTGEQYF,TRBD1,TRBJ2-7,once,TRBV6-1
TGCGCCAGCAGCGTGGAGGGTCGGGGAGAAAAACTGTTTTTT,CASSVEGRGEKLFF,.,TRBJ1-4,.,TRBV5-1
TGTGCCAGCAGCTCCCATGGACAGGGGGCCTATGGCTACACCTTC,CASSSHGQGAYGYTF,TRBD1,TRBJ1-2,few,TRBV7-3
TGTGCCAGTACCAAAGGACTAGCGGGGGAAGGAGCCGGGGAGCTGTTTTTT,CASTKGLAGEGAGELFF,TRBD2,TRBJ2-2,medium-sized,TRBV19
TGTGCCAGCAGCATAAAATTTCAGGGCCACCAAGATGGCTACACCTTC,CASSIKFQGHQDGYTF,.,TRBJ1-2,.,TRBV13
TGTGCCAGCAGCCAAGCTAGGGACAGAAGGAGCAATCAGCCCCAGCATTTT,CASSQARDRRSNQPQHF,TRBD1,TRBJ1-5,.,TRBV4-2
TGTGCCAGCAGCCCCCGGAGGGGAGGACAAGAAGGGGGCAACTATGGCTACACCTTC,CASSPRRGGQEGGNYGYTF,TRBD1,TRBJ1-2,.,TRBV7-9
TGTGCCAGCCCTCCAGGGGATTACGGGAGGACTGAAGCTTTCTTT,CASPPGDYGRTEAFF,.,TRBJ1-1,few,TRBV18
TGTGCCAGCAGCGTATCAGTAATCCCGACAGATACGCAGTATTTT,CASSVSVIPTDTQYF,.,TRBJ2-3,.,TRBV9
TGTGCCAGCATGACAGCTAGCAATCAGCCCCAGCATTTT,CASMTASNQPQHF,.,TRBJ1-5,.,TRBV2
TGTGCCTGGAGAGCCTCCGGGTTTGATTCACCCCTCCACTTT,CAWRASGFDSPLHF,.,TRBJ1-6,.,TRBV30
TGTGCCAGCAGCTTACCCTCGTTAGTTAGAGGGGATTACTACGAGCAGTACTTC,CASSLPSLVRGDYYEQYF,.,TRBJ2-7,.,TRBV7-9
TGTGCCAGCAGCTTGTCAGGGACGGTAGCTATGCGTGGCTACACCTTC,CASSLSGTVAMRGYTF,.,TRBJ1-2,.,TRBV5-4
TGTGCCAGCAGCTTAGATGGGACACTAGGAAACACCATATATTTT,CASSLDGTLGNTIYF,.,TRBJ1-3,.,TRBV11-3
TGTGCCAGCAGTGACACTAGCGGGGGGGCAGATACGCAGTATTTT,CASSDTSGGADTQYF,TRBD2,TRBJ2-3,medium-sized,TRBV6-4
TGTGCTAGTGGTCCACATGACAAACCAGATACGCAGTATTTT,CASGPHDKPDTQYF,.,TRBJ2-3,once,TRBV12-5
TGTGCCAGCAGCTCGTCCCGGGACAGGGGTCCGGGGAACACCATATATTTT,CASSSSRDRGPGNTIYF,TRBD1,TRBJ1-3,once,TRBV7-8
TGTGCCTGGAGGGAAACGGGACGCTCCTCGCCCGTGCCGAATCAGCCCCAGCATTTT,CAWRETGRSSPVPNQPQHF,.,TRBJ1-5,.,TRBV30
TGCAGTGCTAGAACTGGAAACACCATATATTTT,CSARTGNTIYF,.,TRBJ1-3,few,TRBV20-1
TGCGCCAGCAGCTTGAGGTCTATGGAGACCCAGTACTTC,CASSLRSMETQYF,.,TRBJ2-5,.,TRBV5-1
TGTGCCAGCAGCTATGGTCAGCCCCAGCATTTT,CASSYGQPQHF,.,TRBJ1-5,.,TRBV7-3
TGTGCCAGCAGTGTGCGTGGGGGACGGGATAATTCACCCCTCCACTTT,CASSVRGGRDNSPLHF,.,TRBJ1-6,few,TRBV2
TGTGCCAGCAGCTTATGGGGTGAAAAACTGTTTTTT,CASSLWGEKLFF,.,TRBJ1-4,.,TRBV7-2
TGTGCCTGGAGGACCCCGGGACTAGCGGGGGGGAGGGATGAGCAGTTCTTC,CAWRTPGLAGGRDEQFF,TRBD2,TRBJ2-1,few,TRBV30
TGCGCCAGCAGCCCGGGACACTCAGATACGCAGTATTTT,CASSPGHSDTQYF,.,TRBJ2-3,.,TRBV5-1
TGTGCCAGCAGTGAAATCAGGGGGGATCAGCCCCAGCATTTT,CASSEIRGDQPQHF,TRBD1,TRBJ1-5,.,TRBV2
TGTGCCAGCAGCGTCGAGGGGGCCAAGGATTCACCCCTCCACTTT,CASSVEGAKDSPLHF,TRBD1,TRBJ1-6,medium-sized,TRBV7-9
TGTGCCAGCAGCTTTGTTGGCTCCTACGAGCAGTACTTC,CASSFVGSYEQYF,.,TRBJ2-7,once,TRBV11-2